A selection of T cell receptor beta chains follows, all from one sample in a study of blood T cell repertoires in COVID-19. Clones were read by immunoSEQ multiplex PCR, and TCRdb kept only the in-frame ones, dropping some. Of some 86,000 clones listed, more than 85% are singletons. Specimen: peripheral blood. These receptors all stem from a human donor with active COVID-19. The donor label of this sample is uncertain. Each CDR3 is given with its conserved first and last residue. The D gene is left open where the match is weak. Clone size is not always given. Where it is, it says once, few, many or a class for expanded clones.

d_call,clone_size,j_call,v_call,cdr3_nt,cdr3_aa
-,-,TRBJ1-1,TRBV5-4,TGTGCCAGCAGCCTTCTCGGAGGGCGGACTGAAGCTTTCTTT,CASSLLGGRTEAFF
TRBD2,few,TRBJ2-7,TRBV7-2,TGTGCCAGCAGCACGATTTTGGGGGGGATTCCCTACGAGCAGTACTTC,CASSTILGGIPYEQYF
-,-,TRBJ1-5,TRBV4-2,TGTGCCAGCAGCCAAGATACGGGAGTCAATCAGCCCCAGCATTTT,CASSQDTGVNQPQHF
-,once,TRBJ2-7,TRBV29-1,TGCAGCGTTGAAGACAGGGGCAGCTCCTACGAGCAGTACTTC,CSVEDRGSSYEQYF
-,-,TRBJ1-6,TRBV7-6,TGTGCCAGCAGCTTCACAGAGAATAATTCACCCCTCCACTTT,CASSFTENNSPLHF
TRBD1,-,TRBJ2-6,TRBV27,TGTGCCAGCAGACCGGGACAGGGGGCTACTGGGGCCAACGTCCTGACTTTC,CASRPGQGATGANVLTF
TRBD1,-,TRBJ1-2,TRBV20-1,TGCATCCAGGGGGCTAACTATGGCTACACCTTC,CIQGANYGYTF
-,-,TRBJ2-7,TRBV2,TGTGCCAGCAGTAGGGGCAGGGCTCACGAGCAGTACTTC,CASSRGRAHEQYF
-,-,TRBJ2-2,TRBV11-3,TGTGCCAGCACCGATACAGGCGCGAACACCGGGGAGCTGTTTTTT,CASTDTGANTGELFF
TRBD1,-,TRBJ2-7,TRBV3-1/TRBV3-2,TGTGCCAGCAGCCAAGGTAGACAGGGGGGCTACGAGCAGTACTTC,CASSQGRQGGYEQYF
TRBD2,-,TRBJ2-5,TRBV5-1,TGCGCCAGCAGCTTTATGGCGGGGGGACAAGAGACCCAGTACTTC,CASSFMAGGQETQYF
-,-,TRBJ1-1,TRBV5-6,TGTGCCAGCAGCCGAACCAGGAACACTGAAGCTTTCTTT,CASSRTRNTEAFF
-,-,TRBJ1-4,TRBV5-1,TGCGCCAGCAGCTGGACAGAGAGGGCAACTAATGAAAAACTGTTTTTT,CASSWTERATNEKLFF
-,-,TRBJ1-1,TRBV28,TGTGCCAGCAGCTCCTCACGGGATTTTGACACTGAAGCTTTCTTT,CASSSSRDFDTEAFF
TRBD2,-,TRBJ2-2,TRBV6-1,TGTGCCAGCAGTGAACAGCGGGGGGGTACCGGGGAGCTGTTTTTT,CASSEQRGGTGELFF
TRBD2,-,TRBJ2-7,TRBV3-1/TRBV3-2,TGTGCCAGCAGCCAAGGCCCTAGCGGGGACTCCTACGAGCAGTACTTC,CASSQGPSGDSYEQYF
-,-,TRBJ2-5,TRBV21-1,TGTGCCAGCAGCAAAGGGGACAGCCAGACCCAGTACTTC,CASSKGDSQTQYF
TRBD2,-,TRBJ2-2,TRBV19,TGTGCCAGTAGTAACTCCCTAGCGGGGGGGACCGGGGAGCTGTTTTTT,CASSNSLAGGTGELFF
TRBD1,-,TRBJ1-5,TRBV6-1,TGTGCCAGCAGTGAAGGGGTTACTTGGGACAGGGTCAATCAGCCCCAGCATTTT,CASSEGVTWDRVNQPQHF
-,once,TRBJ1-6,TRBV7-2,TGTGCCAGCAGCTTAGGAGGAAGGGGGAATTCACCCCTCCACTTT,CASSLGGRGNSPLHF
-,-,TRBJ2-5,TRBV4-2,TGTGCCAGCAGCCAAGATCCCGGGGGGCCCTCCTACTTC,CASSQDPGGPSYF
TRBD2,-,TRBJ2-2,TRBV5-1,TGCGCCAGCAGCTTGGGGAGCGGGGCGAACACCGGGGAGCTGTTTTTT,CASSLGSGANTGELFF
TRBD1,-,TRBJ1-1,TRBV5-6,TGTGCCAGCAGCGTTACGACAGGGGGAAGGGTGACTGAAGCTTTCTTT,CASSVTTGGRVTEAFF
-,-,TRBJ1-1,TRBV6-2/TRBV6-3,TGTGCCAGCAGCCAGATAACAGGGACCGAAGCTTTCTTT,CASSQITGTEAFF
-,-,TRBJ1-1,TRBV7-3,TGTGCCAGCAGCTTACGGGGTCGGAACACTGAAGCTTTCTTT,CASSLRGRNTEAFF
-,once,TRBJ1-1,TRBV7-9,TGTGCCAGCAGCGGCCAATTACGGGCTGAAGCTTTCTTT,CASSGQLRAEAFF
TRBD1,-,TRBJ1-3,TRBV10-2,TGCGCCAGCAGAGGGACAGCTCGAAACACCATATATTTT,CASRGTARNTIYF
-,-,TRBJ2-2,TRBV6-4,TGTGCCAGCAGTGAAGGAGGGGAGGCCGGGGAGCTGTTTTTT,CASSEGGEAGELFF
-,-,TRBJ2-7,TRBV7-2,TGTGCCAGCAGCTTGGCGAGGGGACACGAAAAAACCTACGAGCAGTACTTC,CASSLARGHEKTYEQYF
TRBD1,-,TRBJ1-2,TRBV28,TGTGCCAGCGGGGGGACAGGGCAGGGAGTATGGGGCTACACCTTC,CASGGTGQGVWGYTF
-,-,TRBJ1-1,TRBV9,TGTGCCAGCAGCGCCCCTCCAGGAAACACTGAAGCTTTCTTT,CASSAPPGNTEAFF
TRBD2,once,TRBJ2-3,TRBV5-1,TGCGCCAGCAGCTGGACGGGACTAGCGGGGGGGACTAGCACAGATACGCAGTATTTT,CASSWTGLAGGTSTDTQYF
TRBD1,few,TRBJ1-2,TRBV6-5,TGTGCCAGCACCCCGACAGGGAACTATGGCTACACCTTC,CASTPTGNYGYTF
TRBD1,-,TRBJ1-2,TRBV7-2,TGTGCCAGCAGCTCCGGGACAGGGGTCTTCGATTACTATGGCTACACCTTC,CASSSGTGVFDYYGYTF
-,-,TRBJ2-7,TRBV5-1,TGCGCCAGCAGCTTGAGACAGGTCGACGAGCAGTACTTC,CASSLRQVDEQYF
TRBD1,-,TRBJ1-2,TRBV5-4,TGTGCCAGCAGCCAAAGGACAGGGGTTGGCTACACCTTC,CASSQRTGVGYTF
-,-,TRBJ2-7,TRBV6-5,TGTGCCAGCAGTTCTAGATCCAATGAGGACTACGAGCAGTACTTC,CASSSRSNEDYEQYF
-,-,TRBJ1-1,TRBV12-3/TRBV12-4,TGTGCCAGCAGCCCTGTATCTGCTTTCTTT,CASSPVSAFF
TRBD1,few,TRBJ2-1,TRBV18,TGTGCCAGCTCACTGAAGGACAGGGGAATCGATGAGCAGTTCTTC,CASSLKDRGIDEQFF
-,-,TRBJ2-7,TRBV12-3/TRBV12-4,TGTGCCAGCAGCTTGAGGGCCGCCTACGAGCAGTACTTC,CASSLRAAYEQYF
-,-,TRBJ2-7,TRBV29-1,TGCAGCGTTGCTGCAGGGTTAACCTACGAGCAGTACTTC,CSVAAGLTYEQYF
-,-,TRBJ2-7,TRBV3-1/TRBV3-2,TGTGCCAGCAGCCAAGTTCGGACAAGCGAGCAGTACTTC,CASSQVRTSEQYF
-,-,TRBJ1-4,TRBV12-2,TGTGCAAGTCGCTTAGCGCAGGGGGCGCGGGAAAAACTGTTTTTT,CASRLAQGAREKLFF
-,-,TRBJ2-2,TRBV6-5,TGTGCCAGCAGCCACAACACACCCACCGGGGAGCTGTTTTTT,CASSHNTPTGELFF
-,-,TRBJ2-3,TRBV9,TGTGCCAGCAGCGCAGTGCAGGGAACGGCAGATACGCAGTATTTT,CASSAVQGTADTQYF
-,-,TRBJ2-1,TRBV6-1,TGTGCCAGCAGTGAATTTCGGGTTAGGTCCTACAATGAGCAGTTCTTC,CASSEFRVRSYNEQFF
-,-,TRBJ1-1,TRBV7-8,TGTGCCAGCAGCTTAGTGCCTGGGCGGGGGTATACTGAAGCTTTCTTT,CASSLVPGRGYTEAFF
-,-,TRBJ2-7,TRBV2,TGTGCCAGCAGGGAGGAGAACACCTACGAGCAGTACTTC,CASREENTYEQYF
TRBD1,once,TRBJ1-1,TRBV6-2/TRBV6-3,TGTGCCAGCAGTTACGCGACAGGGGGCACTGAAGCTTTCTTT,CASSYATGGTEAFF
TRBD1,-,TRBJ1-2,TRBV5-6,TGTGCCAGCAGCTTGGGGCCGGGACAGGGTATGGGCATCCATGGCTACACCTTC,CASSLGPGQGMGIHGYTF
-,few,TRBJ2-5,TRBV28,TGTGCCAGCAGTCCGAAAACGGGGAGGGAGACCCAGTACTTC,CASSPKTGRETQYF
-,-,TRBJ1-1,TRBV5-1,TGCGCCAGCAGCTTGGATCTGGGCCAGAACACTGAAGCTTTCTTT,CASSLDLGQNTEAFF
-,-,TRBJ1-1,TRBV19,TGTGCCAGTAGTATAGATGGGCTTCCAGATGGATCTGAAGCTTTCTTT,CASSIDGLPDGSEAFF